This TCR beta chain emerged from a study of T-cell memory formation after mild COVID-19. Turning to the study itself: TCR clusters showed largely donor specificity.

Regarding the study as a whole: Some clones that responded turned up in pre-infection memory, which suggests that cross-reactive memory joined in.

TCRdb processed the 5' RACE reads anew with MiXCR; each CDR3 protein has one entry. This sample has about 180,000 distinct CDR3 sequences, with less than 20% found just once. This clonotype was found a few times. The antigen is undetermined. Germline values: CDR1 DFQATT, CDR2 SNEGSKA (reference sequence). Trimming removed 3 bases from V and 0 bases from J, with 5 bases in between. This CDR3 region has 12 residues. This rearrangement joins TRBV20-1 to TRBJ1-1; D gene ambiguous. Material for sequencing was PBMCs or a T cell subset sorted from them (not recorded which). The sequence was obtained from a man between 18 and 29 years old who had mild COVID-19 (a few samples of this study predate the infection). Cell type and time point are not known. The CDR3 DNA follows: TGCAGTGCTAGGGGATTGAACACTGAAGCTTTCTTT. Translating gives CSARGLNTEAFF.